These 14 T cell receptor beta chains were sequenced from one sample in a study of blood T cell repertoires in COVID-19. Sequenced by immunoSEQ multiplex PCR; TCRdb stores in-frame clones only, minus some. The data show approximately 110,000 clones, 92% seen once. The sequencing input was peripheral blood. Receptor source: a man between 45 and 60 years old with COVID-19, enrolled during active disease.

Here the CDR3 reads CASSIGLIKNTEAFF. CDR3 nucleotides: TGTGCCAGTAGTATAGGACTGATTAAGAACACTGAAGCTTTCTTT. This rearrangement joins TRBV19 to TRBJ1-1; D unclear. CDR1 is LNHDA and CDR2 is SQIVND in the germline V gene (reference sequence). The CDR3 totals 15 residues. Trimming left V 1 base short and J 1 base short, with 10 bases between.

In its sample, this clone was seen once. This chain links TRBV5-1 with TRBJ2-5; weak D call: TRBD1 (5 bases). CDR3 length: 13 residues. Germline V gene sequence: CDR1 SGHRS, CDR2 YFSETQ. The germline V and J ends were trimmed by 5 bases and 4 bases, with 12 bases remaining between them. In nucleotides, the CDR3 is TGCGCCAGCAGGACAGAGCCAGCAGAGACCCAGTACTTC. This translates into CASRTEPAETQYF.

This rearrangement joins TRBV6-6 to TRBJ1-4, with TRBD1 as a possible D gene (5 bases). CDR1 is MNHNY, CDR2 SVGAGI, per germline (reference sequence). Trimming stripped 5 bases from V and 10 bases from J, with 20 bases between. This CDR3 comprises 15 residues. The CDR3 nucleotides read TGTGCCAGCAGTCCATCCCGGGGCGGGGGAGGAAAACTGTTTTTT. It codes for CASSPSRGGGGKLFF.

The chain has TRBV7-6 and TRBJ2-2; 10 nucleotides line up with TRBD2. Germline V gene data show CDR1 as SGHVS and CDR2 as FNYEAQ. V shed 0 bases and J 3 bases; nucleotides not matched to a gene: 4. This CDR3 contains 17 residues. CDR3 in amino acids: CASSLARAGGDTGELFF. The CDR3, as DNA: TGTGCCAGCAGCTTAGCGAGAGCGGGAGGGGACACCGGGGAGCTGTTTTTT.

For the CDR3, the DNA is TGTGCCAGCAGCTTCGGGTCCTCTGGAAACACCATATATTTT. It translates to CASSFGSSGNTIYF. V gene TRBV7-8 combines with J gene TRBJ1-3; D is ambiguous. Trimming cost V 3 bases and J 0 bases, with 6 bases left between them. Germline loops: CDR1 SGHVS, CDR2 FQNEAQ. The length of the CDR3 is 14 residues.

A single count supports this clone. V is TRBV12-5 and J is TRBJ2-1; 10 bases line up with TRBD2. V was pared by 2 bases and J by 9 bases, with 4 bases of the junction left unmatched. This CDR3 contains 14 residues. Per the germline V gene, CDR1 is LGHNT and CDR2 is FRNRAP. This CDR3 reads CASGLSGRASEQFF. DNA for the CDR3: TGTGCTAGTGGTTTGAGCGGGAGGGCCAGTGAGCAGTTCTTC. Supplemented by reference TRBV12-5 and TRBJ2-1, the full variable domain reads DARVTQTPRHKVTEMGQEVTMRCQPILGHNTVFWYRQTMMQGLELLAYFRNRAPLDDSGMPKDRFSAEMPDATLATLKIQPSEPRDSAVYFCASGLSGRASEQFFGPGTRLTVL.

This clone came up once. This chain connects TRBV29-1 to TRBJ2-7; the match to TRBD1 covers 9 bases. The ends lost 6 bases at V and 5 bases at J; junction bases unmatched: 5. Looked up from germline, CDR1 is SQVTM and CDR2 is ANQGSEA. This CDR3 contains 12 residues. CDR3 sequence: CSVGQGQDEQYF. In nucleotides, the CDR3 is TGCAGCGTGGGACAGGGACAGGACGAGCAGTACTTC.

The rearrangement uses TRBV5-1 and TRBJ1-5, with unresolved D. V lost 3 bases and J lost 5, with 9 bases in between. CDR1 SGHRS and CDR2 YFSETQ come from the germline V gene. The CDR3 runs 13 residues. The CDR3 loop reads CASSWNGDQPQHF. In DNA, the CDR3 is TGCGCCAGCAGCTGGAACGGGGATCAGCCCCAGCATTTT.

The count of this clone is one. The rearrangement joins TRBV9 to TRBJ2-7, with a tentative D call TRBD2 (5 bases). Germline lookup yields CDR1 SGDLS and CDR2 YYNGEE. The CDR3 has 13 amino acids. The V end was cut by 4 bases, the J end by 3 bases, with 11 bases between. The CDR3 loop is CASSPPAGYEQYV. CDR3 in DNA: TGTGCCAGCAGCCCCCCGGCGGGCTACGAGCAGTACGTC.

The V call is TRBV6-1, the J call TRBJ1-2, with D possibly being TRBD1 (5 bases). Germline V gene lookup returns CDR1 MNHNS and CDR2 SASEGT. The CDR3 runs 15 residues. V was cut by 0 bases and J by 8 bases, with 16 bases left in between. The CDR3 DNA is TGTGCCAGCAGTGAAGCGCGGGGCGGGCCATCAGGCTACACCTTC. This sequence encodes CASSEARGGPSGYTF.

The chain couples TRBV9 to TRBJ2-7, with 11 bases that match TRBD2. Germline V gene sequence: CDR1 SGDLS, CDR2 YYNGEE. The V gene end was trimmed by 4 bases and the J gene end by 5 bases; junction bases not matched to a gene: 14. The CDR3 is 17 residues long. The CDR3 is CASSPKMQLAGVHEQYF. CDR3 in DNA: TGTGCCAGCAGCCCGAAGATGCAACTAGCGGGAGTCCACGAGCAGTACTTC. The complete variable domain, with remaining parts taken from reference TRBV9 and TRBJ2-7, reads DSGVTQTPKHLITATGQRVTLRCSPRSGDLSVYWYQQSLDQGLQFLIQYYNGEERAKGNILERFSAQQFPDLHSELNLSSLELGDSALYFCASSPKMQLAGVHEQYFGPGTRLTVT.

This rearrangement joins TRBV9 to TRBJ1-2; 9 bases line up with TRBD1. Trimming cost V 4 bases and J 7 bases; bases outside gene matches: 11. The CDR3 is made up of 15 amino acids. The germline V gene has CDR1 SGDLS and CDR2 YYNGEE. CDR3 protein: CASSSRGTGIGGYTF. The DNA for the CDR3 is TGTGCCAGCAGCTCCCGAGGGACAGGGATCGGTGGCTACACCTTC.

This clone has a handful of counts. This sequence joins TRBV30 and TRBJ2-1; no clear D. V gave up 3 bases and J gave up 5 bases, with 5 bases separating them. Germline-derived CDR1 and CDR2 are GTSNPN and SVGIG (reference sequence). The CDR3 loop spans 11 amino acids. The CDR3 nucleotides read TGTGCCTGGAGCGTAAACAATGAGCAGTTCTTC. Translation: CAWSVNNEQFF.

The CDR3 coding sequence is TGTGCCAGCAGCCAGGAGCGGGGAAGCACAGATACGCAGTATTTT. Encoded protein: CASSQERGSTDTQYF. This chain uses TRBV7-2 with TRBJ2-3; the match to TRBD2 covers 7 bases. Germline V gene data show CDR1 as SGHTA and CDR2 as FQGNSA. This CDR3 is 15 amino acids long. The V gene end was trimmed by 5 bases and the J gene end by 0 bases; junction bases not matched to a gene: 5. The whole variable domain, filled in from reference TRBV7-2 and TRBJ2-3, reads GAGVSQSPSNKVTEKGKDVELRCDPISGHTALYWYRQSLGQGLEFLIYFQGNSAPDKSGLPSDRFSAERTGGSVSTLTIQRTQQEDSAVYLCASSQERGSTDTQYFGPGTRLTVL.